The source of this TCR beta chain is a study of OX40 agonist ivuxolimab in advanced cancers. At the level of the study: Every 2 weeks, ivuxolimab was infused into the patients intravenously at between 0.01 and 10 mg/kg. Hepatocellular carcinoma, melanoma, renal cell or head and neck cancer was diagnosed in the dose-escalation patients.

Cycle 7 day 1, cycle 4 day 1, and baseline were the timepoints at which blood was sampled. The CDR3 loop spans 14 amino acids. V was pared by 5 bases and J by 5 bases, with 14 bases between. Germline CDR1 and CDR2: MNHNS and SASEGT. Assay: immunoSEQ multiplex PCR; the TCRdb copy retains only in-frame clones and omits some. The data hold tens of thousands of clones, with 90% observed a single time. This chain uses TRBV6-1 with TRBJ2-3; tentative D call: TRBD2 (6 bases). This receptor was obtained from an adult with an advanced solid tumor such as melanoma, head and neck, liver or kidney cancer. This specimen consisted of CD4+ or CD8+ T cells sorted from blood, obtained in a trial of the OX40 agonist ivuxolimab. DNA of the CDR3: TGTGCCAGCAGTACCGGGGGAATGGGAGATACGCAGTATTTT. This sequence encodes CASSTGGMGDTQYF.